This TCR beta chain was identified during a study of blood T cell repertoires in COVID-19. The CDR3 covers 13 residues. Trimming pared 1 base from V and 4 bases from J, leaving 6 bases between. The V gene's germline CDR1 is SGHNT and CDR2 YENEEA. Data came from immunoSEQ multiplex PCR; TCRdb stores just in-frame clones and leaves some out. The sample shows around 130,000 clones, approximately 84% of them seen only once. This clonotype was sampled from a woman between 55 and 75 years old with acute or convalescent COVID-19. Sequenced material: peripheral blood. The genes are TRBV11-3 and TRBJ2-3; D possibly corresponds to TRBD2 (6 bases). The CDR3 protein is CASSLAGADTQYF. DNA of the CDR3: TGTGCCAGCAGCTTAGCGGGGGCAGATACGCAGTATTTT. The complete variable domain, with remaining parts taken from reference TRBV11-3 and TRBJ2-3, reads EAGVVQSPRYKIIEKKQPVAFWCNPISGHNTLYWYLQNLGQGPELLIRYENEEAVDDSQLPKDRFSAERLKGVDSTLKIQPAELGDSAVYLCASSLAGADTQYFGPGTRLTVL.